The present T cell receptor beta chain was sequenced within a study of a mutant IDH1 vaccine in newly diagnosed glioma. On the study more broadly: At weeks 1, 3, 5, 7, 11, 15, 19 and 23, patients received a vaccination, eight in all.

Time point denoted: week 11, during vaccination. Every single dose of the vaccine, 300 ug of mutant IDH1 20-mer peptide, came with topical imiquimod. New IDH1-mutant, ATRX-lost WHO grade 3 or 4 astrocytomas occurred in donors. Data came from immunoSEQ multiplex PCR; TCRdb stores just in-frame clones and leaves some out. Among more than 20,000 clones listed, around three quarters were seen once. V shed 0 bases and J 6 bases; nucleotides not matched to a gene: 7. This CDR3 region has 17 residues. Germline values: CDR1 LNHNV, CDR2 YYDKDF (reference sequence). Notes on this clone: Antigen unknown.

The TCR was taken from a man aged 40-49 years with glioma. Sample: PBMCs, taken from a glioma patient whose treatment included an IDH1 peptide vaccine. The chain joins TRBV15 to TRBJ2-1, with 11 positions matching TRBD2. The CDR3 loop reads CATSRDKTSGRANEQFF. CDR3 nucleotides: TGTGCCACCAGCAGAGACAAAACTAGCGGGAGAGCCAATGAGCAGTTCTTC.